The 6 T cell receptor beta chains below all came from one sample that was sequenced in a study of CD8+ T cells in alopecia areata. Reverse transcription of extracted RNA yielded cDNA, which provided the sequencing template. Libraries were prepared by immunoSEQ multiplex PCR; TCRdb keeps only in-frame clonotypes and omits some of them. This repertoire shows roughly 200,000 clones, roughly 60% found once; its top ten account for 1.5% to 2%. Source: CD4+ T cells sorted from blood, taken at week 0. The receptors here all came from a human donor with alopecia areata.

The rearrangement links TRBV30 to TRBJ2-1; D remains ambiguous. This CDR3 comprises 12 residues. V was pared by 5 bases and J by 5 bases, with 10 bases between. Germline lookup yields CDR1 GTSNPN and CDR2 SVGIG (reference sequence). The CDR3: CAWGSWNNEQFF. The CDR3 DNA is TGTGCCTGGGGGTCTTGGAACAATGAGCAGTTCTTC.

V usage is TRBV30 and J usage is TRBJ1-6, with D unclear. Germline CDR1 GTSNPN, CDR2 SVGIG (reference sequence). This CDR3 spans 11 amino acids. Trimming left V 5 bases short and J 9 bases short, with 8 bases between. The CDR3 reads CAWDKGSPLHF. The CDR3 region has the DNA TGTGCCTGGGACAAGGGTTCACCCCTCCACTTT.

V gene TRBV5-1 combines with J gene TRBJ2-3, with D perhaps assigned TRBD1 or TRBD2 (5 bases each). This CDR3 comprises 14 residues. Trimming cost V 0 bases and J 4 bases, with 9 bases left between them. CDR1 is SGHRS and CDR2 is YFSETQ in the germline V gene. CDR3 amino acids: CASSLEGTSDTQYF. CDR3 in DNA: TGCGCCAGCAGCTTGGAAGGGACCTCAGATACGCAGTATTTT.

This clone was found a few times. The CDR3 DNA is TGCGCCAGCAGCTTCCGGAGCGGGGACGGTGAGCAGTTCTTC. Amino acids: CASSFRSGDGEQFF. The rearrangement uses TRBV5-1 and TRBJ2-1; 7 bases match TRBD2. The CDR3 consists of 14 residues. The V gene end was trimmed by 2 bases and the J gene end by 9 bases; junction bases not matched to a gene: 8. Germline V gives CDR1 SGHRS, CDR2 YFSETQ.

This rearrangement joins TRBV11-2 to TRBJ2-3, with a weak D call TRBD1 (5 bases). Trimming pared 5 bases from V and 1 base from J, leaving 10 bases between. CDR3 length: 14 amino acids. Germline V gene data show CDR1 as SGHAT and CDR2 as FQNNGV. Here the CDR3 DNA reads TGTGCCAGCAGCCGGCCACAGGGCACAGATACGCAGTATTTT. This encodes CASSRPQGTDTQYF.

The rearrangement joins TRBV7-2 to TRBJ2-7, with D unclear. CDR3 length: 12 residues. CDR1 and CDR2 from the germline V gene are SGHTA and FQGNSA. V lost 5 bases, J lost 3 bases, and 8 bases lay in between. The CDR3 is CASSLDYYEQYF. CDR3 nucleotide sequence: TGTGCCAGCAGCCTGGATTACTACGAGCAGTACTTC.